The present TCR beta chain was sequenced within a study of vaccination effects on CD4 cells after COVID-19 (dated by TCRdb to about 2022). Looking at the study overall: In the ViraFEST assay, PBMC were stimulated with viral peptide pools, and antigen-specific CD4+ T cell clonotypes were then identified by expansion using TCR sequencing. Post-vaccine samples across the study were collected a median of 72 days after the second dose, with a range of 14 to 241. Some 2.2 million PBMC per well were cultured in IMDM with around 5.3% human AB serum, roughly 10 IU/ml IL-2 and gentamicin, plus 10 ug/ml peptides. In both COVID-19 convalescent patients and infection-naive vaccine recipients, the study compared SARS-CoV-2 spike-specific CD4+ TCR repertoires from before mRNA vaccination with those from after it. Altogether, some ten COVID-19 convalescent patients and a few SARS-CoV-2-naive healthy vaccine recipients made up the full study. The Oncomine TCR Beta short-read assay on an Illumina iSeq 100 was used to sequence cultures from other donors in the study. What the authors observed across the whole study: Among healthy vaccine recipients, nearly all vaccine-induced clones were SARS-CoV-2 mono-reactive, and only 1 of 255 was cross-reactive with common cold coronaviruses. Marked clonal contraction was observed in both infection-induced and vaccine-induced clones at late post-vaccination timepoints, consistent with waning T cell responses. Limitations of the study were the small number of convalescent patients and the absence of early post-infection timepoints.

The library was produced with the immunoSEQ multiplex PCR assay. DNA from the cultured, isolated CD4+ T cells was subjected to TCR beta CDR3 sequencing. On the authors' methods: Non-productive TCR sequences were removed and reads were trimmed to the CDR3 region, keeping CDR3s of at least 7 amino acids. Antigen-specific clonotypes were identified using the MANAFEST web app by comparison of expansion in peptide wells against reference cultures. To count as positive, a clone had to show expansion at FDR<0.05 compared with the reference and with all other wells, an odds ratio above 5, and a frequency above 0.1% in two replicate wells. A clonotype was defined as cross-reactive if the clonotype was significantly expanded both in SARS-CoV-2 spike wells and in at least one common cold coronavirus spike condition. Levenshtein distance calculated with the stringdist R package was used to assess CDR3 similarity, and unrooted trees were constructed with ape in R 3.6.1. TCRdb's version of the immuneACCESS table is confined to in-frame rearrangements and falls short of the full clone set. An unresolved V gene accounts for under half of the shortfall where checked; the remainder is of unknown origin. For V, J and clone size, that table is used; D and trimming come from the DNA. This sample gives about 71,000 clones in total; roughly 80% of them show up just once. The ten largest clonotypes hold approximately 2.3% of the sample.

About this clone itself: It has no known antigen specificity. There are no base qualities to consult, and no much larger clone falls within one base.

After about 9 days of culture, CD4+ T cells were isolated with the EasySep CD4+ T cell isolation kit. Each participant received two doses of an mRNA SARS-CoV-2 vaccine, either BNT162b2 or mRNA-1273. Healthy vaccine recipients had no prior SARS-CoV-2 infection, confirmed by negative nucleocapsid antibodies before and after vaccination. On days 3 and 7, half of the culture medium was replaced with fresh IL-2-containing medium. Each peptide stimulation condition was cultured in triplicate wells unless otherwise noted. PBMC were separated from whole blood using Ficoll-Paque Plus gradient centrifugation and were then either cryopreserved at -140C or used fresh. The QIAamp micro DNA kit was used to extract genomic DNA from the cultured CD4+ T cells. Via the germline V gene, CDR1 is SGHRS and CDR2 YFSETQ. Trimming removed 2 bases from V and 8 bases from J, leaving 16 bases between the germline ends. Reading from cysteine to phenylalanine, the CDR3 counts 15 amino acids. Only the CDR3 region is kept as DNA, spanning 45 bases read in frame from base 1.

The origin of this receptor is a human donor who received a COVID-19 vaccine. The chain is made from TRBV5-1 and TRBJ1-4; the best D guess is TRBD1, with 5 bases matching. This specimen consisted of CD4+ T cells from PBMCs cultured without peptide, obtained after COVID-19 vaccination. This receptor carries the CDR3 CASSFAQGGDEKLFF. Here is the DNA: TGCGCCAGCAGCTTTGCCCAGGGTGGGGACGAAAAACTGTTTTTT.